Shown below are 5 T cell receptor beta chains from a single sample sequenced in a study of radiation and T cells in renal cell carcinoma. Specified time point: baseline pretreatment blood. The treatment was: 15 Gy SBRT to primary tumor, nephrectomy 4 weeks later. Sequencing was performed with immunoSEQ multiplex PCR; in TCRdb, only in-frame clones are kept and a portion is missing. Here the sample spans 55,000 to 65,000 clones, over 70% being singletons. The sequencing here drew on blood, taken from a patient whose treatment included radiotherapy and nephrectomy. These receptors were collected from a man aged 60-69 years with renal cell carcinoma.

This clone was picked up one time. The chain's CDR3 is CASSQEYGSSYEQYV. CDR3 DNA sequence: TGCGCCAGCAGCCAGGAGTACGGAAGCTCCTACGAGCAGTACGTC. The gene calls are TRBV4-1 and TRBJ2-7; D ambiguous. The CDR3 has 15 residues. Germline CDR1 reads MGHRA; CDR2 reads YSYEKL. V was shortened by 3 bases and J by 0 bases, with 12 bases between the two germline ends.

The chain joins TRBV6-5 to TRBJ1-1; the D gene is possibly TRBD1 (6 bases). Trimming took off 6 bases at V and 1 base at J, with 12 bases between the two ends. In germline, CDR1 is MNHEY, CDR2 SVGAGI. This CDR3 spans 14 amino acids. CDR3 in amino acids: CASRKEGGNTEAFF. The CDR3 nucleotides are TGTGCCAGCAGGAAAGAGGGGGGGAACACTGAAGCTTTCTTT.

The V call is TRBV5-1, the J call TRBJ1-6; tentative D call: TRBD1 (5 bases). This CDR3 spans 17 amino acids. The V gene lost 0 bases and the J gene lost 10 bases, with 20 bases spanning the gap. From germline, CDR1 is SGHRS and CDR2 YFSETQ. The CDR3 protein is CASSLAPASRWGSPLHF. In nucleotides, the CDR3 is TGCGCCAGCAGCTTGGCCCCGGCCTCGCGTTGGGGGTCACCCCTCCACTTT. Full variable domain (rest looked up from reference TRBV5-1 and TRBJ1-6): KAGVTQTPRYLIKTRGQQVTLSCSPISGHRSVSWYQQTPGQGLQFLFEYFSETQRNKGNFPGRFSGRQFSNSRSEMNVSTLELGDSALYLCASSLAPASRWGSPLHFGNGTRLTVT.

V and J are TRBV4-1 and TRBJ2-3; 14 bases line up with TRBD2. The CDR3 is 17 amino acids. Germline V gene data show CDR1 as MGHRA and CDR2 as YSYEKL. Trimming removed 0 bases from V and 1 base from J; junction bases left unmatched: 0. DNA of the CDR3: TGCGCCAGCAGCCAAGAGGGACTAGCGGGGGGCACAGATACGCAGTATTTT. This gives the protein CASSQEGLAGGTDTQYF.

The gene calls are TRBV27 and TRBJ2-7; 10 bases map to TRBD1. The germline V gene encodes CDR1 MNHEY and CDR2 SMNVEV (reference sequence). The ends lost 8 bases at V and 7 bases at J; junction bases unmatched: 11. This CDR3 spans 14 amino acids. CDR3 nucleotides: TGTGCCAGCCAGAGACAGGGGGCTTCGGGAGAGCAGTACTTC. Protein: CASQRQGASGEQYF.